This record looks at one T cell receptor beta chain sequence and its context. Profiling relied on immunoSEQ multiplex PCR, and the TCRdb table lists in-frame clones only, not all of them. The table lists around 93,000 clones, over 80% of them singletons. This record comes from a study of PD-L1 blockade in urothelial cancer. Time point specified: peripheral blood 6 weeks after treatment start. This receptor was obtained from a man in his sixties or seventies with urothelial cancer. The specimen was PBMCs, collected around atezolizumab (anti-PD-L1) treatment.

Here the CDR3 reads CSVEDLQGGNEQFF. The DNA for the CDR3 is TGCAGCGTTGAAGATCTACAGGGCGGCAATGAGCAGTTCTTC. This chain joins TRBV29-1 and TRBJ2-1; tentative D call: TRBD1 (6 bases). This CDR3 is built from 14 residues. Germline CDR1 SQVTM, CDR2 ANQGSEA. V lost 0 bases and J lost 6, with 12 bases in between.